A single sample gave rise to the 22 T cell receptor beta chains below, sequenced in a study of CD4+ T cells in melanoma (dated by TCRdb to between 2021 and 2022). Libraries were made using the immunoSEQ multiplex PCR assay. Held by TCRdb, this immuneACCESS table contains in-frame sequences only and omits some clones. Under half of the omission traces to an unresolved V gene where checked; the cause of the rest is unknown. This sample gives over 100,000 clones in total; around 93% of them show up just once. About 3.3% of the sample is taken by the ten largest. The specimen was peripheral blood. Receptor source: a human donor with melanoma.

This chain uses TRBV5-6 with TRBJ1-4; tentative D call: TRBD1 (6 bases). V shed 1 base and J shed 3 bases, with 10 bases lying between them. The CDR3 extends over 15 amino acids. Germline loops: CDR1 SGHDT, CDR2 YYEEEE. Here the CDR3 DNA reads TGTGCCAGCAGCTTGAGGGGGAGGCCTAATGAAAAACTGTTTTTT. Translated: CASSLRGRPNEKLFF.

This chain connects TRBV6-5 to TRBJ2-3; D gene ambiguous. The germline gives CDR1 MNHEY, CDR2 SVGAGI. Trimming cost V 5 bases and J 2 bases, with 14 bases left between them. CDR3 length equals 15 residues. The CDR3 DNA is TGTGCCAGCAGTCGGGCGTTGGGATTCACAGATACGCAGTATTTT. Its protein product is CASSRALGFTDTQYF.

The chain combines TRBV4-2 with TRBJ2-7, with D possibly TRBD1 on 5 matching bases. The CDR3 runs to 16 residues. Germline loops: CDR1 LGHNA, CDR2 YNFKEQ. V gave up 4 bases and J gave up 2 bases, with 18 bases separating them. CDR3 DNA: TGTGCCAGCAGCCCTTTCGACAGCACCCTAGCCTACGAGCAGTACTTC. Its protein is CASSPFDSTLAYEQYF.

V gene TRBV5-1 combines with J gene TRBJ2-3; D not resolved. V lost 2 bases, J lost 1 base, and 11 bases lay in between. This CDR3 has 15 amino acids. Germline values: CDR1 SGHRS, CDR2 YFSETQ. The CDR3 DNA is TGCGCCAGCAGCTTAACGGTAGTGGGCACAGATACGCAGTATTTT. Translated, it gives CASSLTVVGTDTQYF.

The CDR3 region is CASNNLVGKELFF. The CDR3 region has the DNA TGTGCCAGCAACAACTTGGTCGGGAAGGAGCTGTTTTTT. This chain connects TRBV9 to TRBJ2-2; possibly TRBD2 for D (5 bases). CDR3 length equals 13 residues. V lost 6 bases and J lost 10, with 16 bases in between. Per germline, CDR1 SGDLS and CDR2 YYNGEE.

The chain joins TRBV7-2 to TRBJ2-7; TRBD2 might be the D (6 bases). The CDR3 extends over 14 amino acids. The ends were cut back, 0 bases at V and 4 bases at J, with 10 bases in the middle. CDR1 SGHTA and CDR2 FQGNSA come from the germline V gene. The CDR3 loop is CASSLALAGYEQYF. Written as DNA, the CDR3 is TGTGCCAGCAGCTTAGCACTAGCCGGATACGAGCAGTACTTC.

The rearrangement links TRBV5-1 to TRBJ1-2, with D possibly being TRBD1 (6 bases). V dropped 3 bases and J dropped 1 base, with 16 bases sitting between them. This CDR3 is 16 amino acids long. CDR1 is SGHRS and CDR2 is YFSETQ in the germline V gene. The CDR3 sequence: CASSSTTGSLNYGYTF. The CDR3 bases are TGCGCCAGCAGCTCGACGACAGGCAGCCTTAACTATGGCTACACCTTC.

This clone was detected only once. The chain links TRBV2 to TRBJ2-7, with D perhaps matching TRBD1 (5 bases). Germline V gene sequence: CDR1 SNHLY, CDR2 FYNNEI. This CDR3 contains 14 residues. V lost 6 bases, J lost 6 bases, and 18 bases lay in between. In DNA, the CDR3 is TGTGCCAGCAGCATTCCAGGGCGTACCGGCGAGCAGTACTTC. It specifies CASSIPGRTGEQYF. The whole variable domain, remainder taken from reference TRBV2 and TRBJ2-7, is EPEVTQTPSHQVTQMGQEVILRCVPISNHLYFYWYRQILGQKVEFLVSFYNNEISEKSEIFDDQFSVERPDGSNFTLKIRSTKLEDSAMYFCASSIPGRTGEQYFGPGTRLTVT.

The rearrangement links TRBV9 to TRBJ1-1; 10 bases agree with TRBD1. The V segment lost 0 bases and the J segment 4 bases; nucleotides outside the gene matches: 3. The germline CDR1 and CDR2 sequences are SGDLS and YYNGEE. CDR3 length: 15 amino acids. The CDR3 loop is CASSVEWTGGTEAFF. The CDR3 DNA reads as TGTGCCAGCAGCGTAGAGTGGACAGGGGGCACTGAAGCTTTCTTT.

This chain links TRBV7-3 with TRBJ2-5; TRBD2 matches 7 bases. CDR1 is SGHTA and CDR2 is FQGTGA in the germline V gene. V lost 5 bases, J lost 5 bases, and 5 bases stayed unmatched. The CDR3 covers 13 residues. This CDR3 is CASSPTSAETQYF. The DNA for the CDR3 is TGTGCCAGCAGCCCCACTAGCGCCGAGACCCAGTACTTC.

The rearrangement uses TRBV27 and TRBJ1-3; TRBD1 matches 8 bases. Germline V CDR1 and CDR2: MNHEY, SMNVEV (reference sequence). There are 14 residues in the CDR3. The V gene end was trimmed by 5 bases and the J gene end by 8 bases; junction bases not matched to a gene: 8. The CDR3 spells CASSRRQGTDTIYF. The CDR3 DNA reads as TGTGCCAGCAGTCGCCGACAGGGGACGGACACCATATATTTT.

This clone was recorded once. The J gene is TRBJ2-5, the V gene TRBV4-3; TRBD1 matches at 10 bases. The V gene's germline CDR1 is LGHNA and CDR2 YSLEER. J was trimmed by 5 bases and V by 0 bases; bases with no gene match: 6. This CDR3 contains 16 residues. This CDR3 is CASSQDRTGGRETQYF. The DNA for the CDR3 is TGCGCCAGCAGCCAAGATCGGACAGGGGGGAGGGAGACCCAGTACTTC.

This clone occurred once. This rearrangement joins TRBV21-1 to TRBJ2-1. TRBV21-1 is described as a pseudogene. There are 12 residues in the CDR3. For the CDR3, the DNA is TGTGCCAGCTGTAAAGGCTACAATGAGCAGTTCTTC. This sequence encodes CASCKGYNEQFF.

V is TRBV7-2 and J is TRBJ2-7, with 10 nucleotides matching TRBD1. The germline gives CDR1 SGHTA, CDR2 FQGNSA. The CDR3 is 13 amino acids. V shed 10 bases, J shed 7 bases, and the junction held 10 bases outside the gene matches. The CDR3 coding sequence is TGTGCCACCCTCCGGGACAGGGGTCGGGAGCAGTACTTC. Protein: CATLRDRGREQYF.

The chain carries TRBV7-6 and TRBJ2-3; TRBD2 might be the D (7 bases). Trimming stripped 0 bases from V and 5 bases from J, with 12 bases between. The CDR3 is 15 amino acids. CDR1 and CDR2 (germline): SGHVS, FNYEAQ. As DNA, the CDR3 is TGTGCCAGCAGCTTAGCTCGGGGGGCGGGAGATACGCAGTATTTT. Encoded protein: CASSLARGAGDTQYF.

The chain recombines TRBV2 with TRBJ2-7; possible D gene TRBD1, 6 bases. The CDR3 is 15 residues long. V lost 1 base to trimming and J lost 3 bases, with 13 bases between them. Germline CDR1 SNHLY, CDR2 FYNNEI. CDR3 sequence: CASSEGLGRGYEQYF. CDR3 in DNA: TGTGCCAGCAGTGAAGGTTTAGGCAGGGGCTACGAGCAGTACTTC. The full variable domain, with the rest looked up from reference TRBV2 and TRBJ2-7, is EPEVTQTPSHQVTQMGQEVILRCVPISNHLYFYWYRQILGQKVEFLVSFYNNEISEKSEIFDDQFSVERPDGSNFTLKIRSTKLEDSAMYFCASSEGLGRGYEQYFGPGTRLTVT.

The chain employs TRBV21-1 and TRBJ2-3; the table names TRBD1, a call not compared with the DNA. TRBV21-1 represents a pseudogene. The CDR3 has 13 amino acids. The CDR3 DNA sequence: TGTGCCAACCCCAGGGTTATCGCAGATACGCAGTATTTT. Translated, it gives CANPRVIADTQYF.

The chain is built from TRBV5-8 and TRBJ2-5, with TRBD1 matching 8 bases. Trimming cost V 10 bases and J 2 bases; bases outside gene matches: 7. The CDR3 has 13 residues. CDR1 is SGHTS and CDR2 is YDEGEE in the germline V gene. CDR3 residues: CAGKTGAQETQYF. The CDR3 nucleotides read TGTGCCGGCAAGACAGGGGCGCAAGAGACCCAGTACTTC.

This clone has a single count. The rearrangement uses TRBV23-1 and TRBJ2-5; D gene uncertain. TRBV23-1 is recorded as an ORF, its role being uncertain. CDR3 length: 15 amino acids. V lost 0 bases and J 3 bases, leaving 11 bases between the germline ends. CDR3 loop: CASSQSMAQEETQYF. CDR3 bases: TGCGCCAGCAGTCAATCGATGGCCCAAGAAGAGACCCAGTACTTC.

The chain links TRBV4-2 to TRBJ1-4; TRBD1 might be the D (5 bases). CDR3 size: 16 residues. The V and J ends lost 0 bases and 0 bases respectively, with 8 bases between them. Germline CDR1 is LGHNA and CDR2 is YNFKEQ. The CDR3 nucleotides are TGTGCCAGCAGCCAAGATGTGACAGCAACTAATGAAAAACTGTTTTTT. Translated, it gives CASSQDVTATNEKLFF.

The gene calls are TRBV7-6 and TRBJ2-3; TRBD2 matches 7 bases. J lost 2 bases, V lost 1 base, and 3 bases had no gene match. Germline CDR1 and CDR2: SGHVS and FNYEAQ. CDR3 length: 15 residues. The CDR3 spells CASSLGGGLTDTQYF. CDR3 DNA: TGTGCCAGCAGCTTAGGCGGGGGTCTCACAGATACGCAGTATTTT.

The chain is built from TRBV27 and TRBJ2-4; D gene uncertain. Germline CDR1 and CDR2: MNHEY and SMNVEV (reference sequence). The V end was cut by 6 bases, the J end by 0 bases, with 6 bases between. This CDR3 is built from 13 residues. CDR3 sequence: CASRLRAKNIQYF. Written as DNA, the CDR3 is TGTGCCAGCAGGCTCAGAGCCAAAAACATTCAGTACTTC.